Presented here are 3 T cell receptor beta chains from one specimen sequenced in a study of shared clonotypes between healthy human individuals. Clones were read by immunoSEQ multiplex PCR, and TCRdb kept only the in-frame ones, dropping some. Of hundreds of thousands of clones in the sample, around three quarters were seen once. The material sequenced was PBMCs. These receptor sequences come from a woman in her 40s in good health. Some clones in this sample may be carry-over from other donors' samples.

This clone is a singleton in its sample. The chain uses TRBV6-6 and TRBJ2-5; the D is unclear. The V gene lost 6 bases and the J gene lost 4 bases, with 12 bases spanning the gap. Germline assignment: CDR1 MNHNY and CDR2 SVGAGI (reference sequence). The CDR3 contains 13 residues. CDR3 amino acids: CASSPPDRETQYF. The CDR3 DNA reads as TGTGCCAGCAGCCCCCCGGATAGAGAGACCCAGTACTTC.

The V gene is TRBV11-2, the J gene TRBJ2-2, with 7 nucleotides matching TRBD1. There are 14 residues in the CDR3. Per the germline V gene, CDR1 is SGHAT and CDR2 is FQNNGV. The ends lost 4 bases at V and 6 bases at J; junction bases unmatched: 5. The CDR3 region is CASSSGQVPGELFF. CDR3 nucleotide sequence: TGTGCCAGCAGCTCAGGACAGGTCCCCGGGGAGCTGTTTTTT.

The CDR3 DNA reads TGTGCCAGCAGGCTCCCCGGGACAGGGAACACCGGGGAGCTGTTTTTT. It is translated as CASRLPGTGNTGELFF. The J gene is TRBJ2-2, the V gene TRBV21-1; TRBD1 is taken as the D call from the table, unchecked against the DNA. TRBV21-1 is a pseudogene locus. CDR3 size: 16 residues.